The next 25 T cell receptor beta chains were all read from a single sample in a study of early T cells in non-severe SARS-CoV-2 infection. Each CDR3 protein is one row after TCRdb ran MiXCR on the 5' RACE reads. Counted here are just over 95,000 distinct CDR3 sequences, about 10% occurring once; the ten biggest clones make up roughly 4.9%. Material: whole blood. These receptors all come from an adult who was a healthcare worker with PCR-confirmed SARS-CoV-2 infection or an uninfected control (not recorded which).

The V call is TRBV5-1, the J call TRBJ2-1; 10 nucleotides align to TRBD2. The V gene end was trimmed by 3 bases and the J gene end by 6 bases; junction bases not matched to a gene: 6. Per germline, CDR1 SGHRS and CDR2 YFSETQ. This CDR3 spans 15 amino acids. The CDR3: CASSSLAGSPNEQFF. Written as DNA, the CDR3 is TGCGCCAGCAGCTCACTAGCGGGGTCCCCCAATGAGCAGTTCTTC.

A remark on this clonotype: An end of the junction does not agree with germline; a read error may underlie this. This chain joins TRBV7-2 and TRBJ2-1, with D unresolved. The CDR3 totals 14 residues. The germline gives CDR1 SGHTA, CDR2 FQGNSA. The CDR3 loop is CGSSLPAPGHEQFF. The CDR3 coding sequence is TGTGGCAGCAGCTTACCGGCCCCTGGGCATGAGCAGTTCTTC.

This clonotype was counted many times. The genes are TRBV7-3 and TRBJ2-2, with D perhaps TRBD1 (6 bases). Trimming shortened V by 8 bases and J by 1 base, and 14 bases separated the two germline ends. This CDR3 has 15 residues. Germline CDR1 and CDR2: SGHTA and FQGTGA. The chain's CDR3 is CASGHWTENTGELFF. CDR3 nucleotide sequence: TGTGCCAGCGGGCATTGGACAGAGAACACCGGGGAGCTGTTTTTT. Filled out from reference TRBV7-3 and TRBJ2-2, the complete variable domain reads GAGVSQTPSNKVTEKGKYVELRCDPISGHTALYWYRQSLGQGPEFLIYFQGTGAADDSGLPNDRFFAVRPEGSVSTLKIQRTERGDSAVYLCASGHWTENTGELFFGEGSRLTVL.

The gene calls are TRBV5-4 and TRBJ1-1, with D possibly TRBD1 on 5 matching bases. This CDR3 is built from 15 residues. Trimming stripped 4 bases from V and 4 bases from J, with 17 bases between. Per the germline V gene, CDR1 is SGHNT and CDR2 is YYREEE (reference sequence). CDR3: CASSSPLGVPTEAFF. The CDR3 DNA is TGTGCCAGCAGCAGTCCACTGGGGGTCCCCACTGAAGCTTTCTTT. The full variable domain, rest sourced from reference TRBV5-4 and TRBJ1-1, is ETGVTQSPTHLIKTRGQQVTLRCSSQSGHNTVSWYQQALGQGPQFIFQYYREEENGRGNFPPRFSGLQFPNYSSELNVNALELDDSALYLCASSSPLGVPTEAFFGQGTRLTVV.

This clonotype was observed a single time. The gene calls are TRBV29-1 and TRBJ2-4; possible D gene TRBD2, 6 bases. The V end lost 3 bases, the J end lost 6 bases, and 12 bases lay between the germline ends. Germline CDR1 is SQVTM and CDR2 is ANQGSEA. The CDR3 extends over 13 amino acids. The DNA for the CDR3 is TGCAGCGTTGACGGGGGAGGCGGAAACATTCAGTACTTC. This gives the protein CSVDGGGGNIQYF.

This clonotype was picked up a small number of times. The rearrangement joins TRBV3-1 to TRBJ2-7, with TRBD2 matching 11 bases. Germline trimming cut 1 base from V and 2 bases from J; bases unmatched to any gene: 1. The CDR3 is 15 residues long. The germline V gene has CDR1 LGHDT and CDR2 YNNKEL (reference sequence). DNA of the CDR3: TGTGCCAGCAGCCAAGGGACTAGCGGGCCCTACGAGCAGTACTTC. It encodes CASSQGTSGPYEQYF.

This clonotype occurred once. The chain carries TRBV9 and TRBJ1-4; TRBD1 agrees at 7 bases. With V trimmed by 3 bases and J by 0 bases, 8 bases remained unmatched. The CDR3 totals 17 residues. Germline V lookup: CDR1 SGDLS, CDR2 YYNGEE. Here the CDR3 reads CASSAGQVTSTNEKLFF. CDR3 nucleotide sequence: TGTGCCAGCAGCGCCGGACAGGTGACTTCAACTAATGAAAAACTGTTTTTT.

This clonotype was seen repeatedly, ten times or more. This chain links TRBV4-1 with TRBJ1-2; perhaps TRBD1 as D (5 bases). The germline CDR1 and CDR2 sequences are MGHRA and YSYEKL. The CDR3 runs 17 residues. The germline V and J ends were trimmed by 4 bases and 6 bases, with 24 bases remaining between them. In nucleotides, the CDR3 is TGCGCCAGCAGCCCCTTGGCGGACAAATTCCTTAATCATGGCTACACCTTC. Translation gives CASSPLADKFLNHGYTF.

This clonotype was observed at least ten times. The DNA for the CDR3 is TGCAGCGTGGCCCCTAGCGGGAGAAATGAGCAGTTCTTC. Protein product: CSVAPSGRNEQFF. The rearrangement links TRBV29-1 to TRBJ2-1; 10 bases map to TRBD2. CDR1 and CDR2 (germline): SQVTM, ANQGSEA. This CDR3 is 13 amino acids long. The V and J ends lost 6 bases and 7 bases, in that order; junction bases with no gene match: 6.

This clonotype was observed a few times. V gene TRBV28 combines with J gene TRBJ2-7; tentative D call: TRBD1 (5 bases). This CDR3 comprises 12 residues. V was shortened by 3 bases and J by 4 bases, with 7 bases between the two germline ends. Per germline, CDR1 MDHEN and CDR2 SYDVKM. The CDR3 region is CASSFREYEQYF. CDR3 sequence (DNA): TGTGCCAGCAGTTTCAGGGAATACGAGCAGTACTTC.

The chain is built from TRBV7-2 and TRBJ2-3; 16 nucleotides align to TRBD2. From germline, CDR1 is SGHTA and CDR2 FQGNSA. The CDR3 spans 18 residues. J lost 1 base, V lost 3 bases, and 4 bases had no gene match. CDR3 sequence: CASSLGLAGGLGTDTQYF. The CDR3 region has the DNA TGTGCCAGCAGCTTGGGACTAGCGGGAGGGCTGGGCACAGATACGCAGTATTTT.

This rearrangement joins TRBV5-5 to TRBJ2-3; D is unresolved. Germline values: CDR1 SGHKS, CDR2 YYEKEE (reference sequence). V lost 3 bases to trimming and J lost 0 bases, with 11 bases between them. The CDR3 has 15 residues. The CDR3: CASSSALGSTDTQYF. The CDR3 DNA sequence: TGTGCCAGCAGCTCCGCCCTAGGTAGCACAGATACGCAGTATTTT.

There are a few counts of this clonotype. The V gene is TRBV6-6, the J gene TRBJ1-1; perhaps TRBD1 as D (5 bases). The CDR3 totals 17 residues. The V end was cut by 2 bases, the J end by 0 bases, with 16 bases between. CDR1 and CDR2 from the germline V gene are MNHNY and SVGAGI (reference sequence). The CDR3 nucleotides are TGTGCCAGCAGTTACGGTCAGGGCGGGGGGATGAACACTGAAGCTTTCTTT. Its translation: CASSYGQGGGMNTEAFF.

At least ten counts were recorded for this clonotype. The V call is TRBV20-1, the J call TRBJ2-3; D uncertain. This CDR3 has 12 amino acids. With 2 bases removed from V and 2 bases from J, the gap between germline ends came to 5 bases. Germline CDR1 reads DFQATT; CDR2 reads SNEGSKA (reference sequence). This CDR3 reads CSARISTDTQYF. The DNA for the CDR3 is TGCAGTGCTAGAATATCCACAGATACGCAGTATTTT.

The chain employs TRBV2 and TRBJ2-5; D is possibly TRBD2 (5 bases). This CDR3 has 13 amino acids. V lost 6 bases to trimming and J lost 5 bases, with 13 bases between them. Germline-derived CDR1 and CDR2 are SNHLY and FYNNEI. The CDR3 protein is CASRPFPGETQYF. Here the CDR3 DNA reads TGTGCCAGCAGGCCCTTTCCGGGGGAGACCCAGTACTTC. Combining the CDR3 with reference TRBV2 and TRBJ2-5 gives the whole variable domain EPEVTQTPSHQVTQMGQEVILRCVPISNHLYFYWYRQILGQKVEFLVSFYNNEISEKSEIFDDQFSVERPDGSNFTLKIRSTKLEDSAMYFCASRPFPGETQYFGPGTRLLVL.

The V and J genes are TRBV6-5 and TRBJ2-7; TRBD1 matches 7 bases. The germline gives CDR1 MNHEY, CDR2 SVGAGI. Losses at the gene ends were 0 bases for V and 7 bases for J; bases not matched to a gene: 6. The CDR3 runs 14 residues. CDR3 sequence reads: CASSYSTGTAEQYF. The CDR3 DNA reads TGTGCCAGCAGTTACTCGACAGGGACAGCTGAGCAGTACTTC.

This clonotype was detected a few times. Written as DNA, the CDR3 is TGTGCCAGCAGCCAAGTGACCGGGCCCCAAGAGACCCAGTACTTC. Its protein product is CASSQVTGPQETQYF. J is TRBJ2-5 and V is TRBV3-1; D remains unclear. CDR1 is LGHDT and CDR2 is YNNKEL in the germline V gene (reference sequence). V was shortened by 1 base and J by 1 base, with 10 bases between the two germline ends. CDR3 length: 15 amino acids.

This clonotype occurred many times. The rearrangement links TRBV11-2 to TRBJ2-2; no clear D gene. The CDR3 spans 14 residues. In germline, CDR1 is SGHAT, CDR2 FQNNGV. V lost 5 bases and J lost 3, with 10 bases in between. The CDR3 spells CASSPQVHTGELFF. CDR3 DNA sequence: TGTGCCAGCAGCCCCCAGGTGCACACCGGGGAGCTGTTTTTT.

The sample holds a few counts of this clonotype. The chain joins TRBV9 to TRBJ1-3; D uncertain. Germline CDR1 and CDR2: SGDLS and YYNGEE. This CDR3 spans 14 amino acids. Between the trimmed V and J ends, which lost 3 bases and 0 bases, there was a span of 7 bases. The CDR3 here is CASSARNSGNTIYF. Written as DNA, the CDR3 is TGTGCCAGCAGCGCAAGGAACTCTGGAAACACCATATATTTT.

This clonotype appeared many times. The V and J genes are TRBV6-1 and TRBJ2-5, with D perhaps matching TRBD1 or TRBD2 (5 bases each). V gave up 3 bases and J gave up 5 bases, with 13 bases separating them. This CDR3 contains 14 residues. CDR1 MNHNS and CDR2 SASEGT come from the germline V gene. The CDR3 spells CASSEAGSGETQYF. The CDR3 nucleotides read TGTGCCAGCAGTGAGGCAGGGTCGGGGGAGACCCAGTACTTC.

This chain links TRBV28 with TRBJ1-2; D unclear. This CDR3 has 14 amino acids. Trimming took off 2 bases at V and 2 bases at J, with 9 bases between the two ends. Germline-derived CDR1 and CDR2 are MDHEN and SYDVKM. The CDR3 nucleotides read TGTGCCAGCAGTTTAATCGTGCAAAACTATGGCTACACCTTC. Encoded protein: CASSLIVQNYGYTF.

This clonotype was seen a handful of times. Written as DNA, the CDR3 is TGTGCCAGCAGGATCATATACAGGGGGTATAATTCACCCCTCCACTTT. Translated: CASRIIYRGYNSPLHF. The rearrangement uses TRBV27 and TRBJ1-6, with 8 bases aligning to TRBD1. Trimming cost V 6 bases and J 4 bases; bases outside gene matches: 8. The CDR3 extends over 16 amino acids. Germline CDR1 is MNHEY and CDR2 is SMNVEV (reference sequence).

This clonotype has a handful of counts. V and J are TRBV28 and TRBJ2-1; D gene uncertain. Germline V gene sequence: CDR1 MDHEN, CDR2 SYDVKM. The CDR3 covers 13 residues. V was shortened by 2 bases and J by 7 bases, with 9 bases between the two germline ends. CDR3 nucleotide sequence: TGTGCCAGCAGTTTACCCCCCCGGAATGAGCAGTTCTTC. Translation: CASSLPPRNEQFF.

This clonotype showed up many times. The chain links TRBV3-1 to TRBJ1-6, with TRBD1 as a possible D gene (5 bases). Trimming cost V 4 bases and J 7 bases, with 8 bases left between them. This CDR3 region has 13 residues. Per the germline V gene, CDR1 is LGHDT and CDR2 is YNNKEL (reference sequence). The CDR3 DNA sequence: TGTGCCAGCAGCCTCCGACAGAATTCACCCCTCCACTTT. Amino acids: CASSLRQNSPLHF.

This clonotype has ten or more counts. The chain has TRBV29-1 and TRBJ1-1, with D possibly TRBD1 on 5 matching bases. Germline V lookup: CDR1 SQVTM, CDR2 ANQGSEA. CDR3 length equals 14 residues. V was trimmed by 4 bases and J by 0 bases, leaving 12 bases between them. The CDR3 spells CSVGRGNMNTEAFF. The CDR3 DNA follows: TGCAGCGTTGGGAGGGGAAACATGAACACTGAAGCTTTCTTT.